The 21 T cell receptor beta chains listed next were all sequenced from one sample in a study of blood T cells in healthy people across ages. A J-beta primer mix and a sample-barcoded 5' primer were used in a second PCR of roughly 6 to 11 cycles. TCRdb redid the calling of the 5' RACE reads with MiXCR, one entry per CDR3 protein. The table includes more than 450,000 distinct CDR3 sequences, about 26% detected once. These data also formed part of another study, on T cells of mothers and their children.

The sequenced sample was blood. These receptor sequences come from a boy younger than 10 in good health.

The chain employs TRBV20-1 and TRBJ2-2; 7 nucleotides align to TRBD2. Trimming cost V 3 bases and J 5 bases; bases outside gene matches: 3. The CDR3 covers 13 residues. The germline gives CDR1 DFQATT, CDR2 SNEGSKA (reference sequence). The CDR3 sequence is CSASRGGTGELFF. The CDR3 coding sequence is TGCAGTGCTAGCCGGGGAGGGACCGGGGAGCTGTTTTTT.

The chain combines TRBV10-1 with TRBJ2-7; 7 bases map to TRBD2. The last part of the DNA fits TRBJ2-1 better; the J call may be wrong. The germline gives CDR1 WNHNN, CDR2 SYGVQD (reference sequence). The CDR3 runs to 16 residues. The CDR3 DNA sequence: TGCGCCAGCAGTGCCCTGACTAGCAGGAAGGACAATGAGCAGTTCTTC. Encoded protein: CASSALTSRKDNEQFF.

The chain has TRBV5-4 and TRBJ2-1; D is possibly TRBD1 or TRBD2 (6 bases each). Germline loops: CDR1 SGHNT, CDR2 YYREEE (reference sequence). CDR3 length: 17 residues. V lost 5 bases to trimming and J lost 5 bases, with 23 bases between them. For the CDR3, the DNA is TGTGCCAGCAGGCCGATGAAGAGAGGGGGGCCGAACAATGAGCAGTTCTTC. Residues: CASRPMKRGGPNNEQFF.

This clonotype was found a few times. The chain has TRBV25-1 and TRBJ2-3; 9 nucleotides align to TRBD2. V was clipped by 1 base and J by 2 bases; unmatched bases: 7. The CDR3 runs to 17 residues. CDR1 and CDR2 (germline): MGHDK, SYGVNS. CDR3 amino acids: CASSELVSGGNTDTQYF. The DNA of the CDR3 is TGTGCCAGCAGTGAATTGGTTAGCGGGGGAAACACAGATACGCAGTATTTT.

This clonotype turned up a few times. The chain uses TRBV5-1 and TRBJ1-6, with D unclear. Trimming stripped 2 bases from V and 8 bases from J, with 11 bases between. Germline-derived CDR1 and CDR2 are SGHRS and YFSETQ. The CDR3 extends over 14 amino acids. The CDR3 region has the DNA TGCGCCAGCAGCTTTGGGGTTGTGGATTCACCCCTCCACTTT. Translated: CASSFGVVDSPLHF.

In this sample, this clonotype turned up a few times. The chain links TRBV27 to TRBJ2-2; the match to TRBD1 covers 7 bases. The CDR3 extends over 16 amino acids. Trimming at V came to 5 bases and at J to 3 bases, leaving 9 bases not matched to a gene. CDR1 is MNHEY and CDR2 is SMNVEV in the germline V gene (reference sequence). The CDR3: CASSLYRGPHTGELFF. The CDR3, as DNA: TGTGCCAGCAGTCTATACAGGGGCCCTCACACCGGGGAGCTGTTTTTT.

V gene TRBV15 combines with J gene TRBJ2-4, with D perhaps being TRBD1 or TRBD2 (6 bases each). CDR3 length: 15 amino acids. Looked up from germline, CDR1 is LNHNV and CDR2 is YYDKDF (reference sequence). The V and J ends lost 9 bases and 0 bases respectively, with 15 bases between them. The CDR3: CATATGLIAKNIQYF. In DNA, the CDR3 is TGTGCCACGGCGACAGGACTAATAGCCAAAAACATTCAGTACTTC.

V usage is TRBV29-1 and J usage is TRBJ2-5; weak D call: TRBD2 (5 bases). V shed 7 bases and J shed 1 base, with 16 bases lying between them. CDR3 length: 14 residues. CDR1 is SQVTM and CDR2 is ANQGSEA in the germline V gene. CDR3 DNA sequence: TGCAGCGGGGCGACCAGCGGTCTCCAAGAGACCCAGTACTTC. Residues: CSGATSGLQETQYF. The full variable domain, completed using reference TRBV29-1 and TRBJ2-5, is SAVISQKPSRDICQRGTSLTIQCQVDSQVTMMFWYRQQPGQSLTLIATANQGSEATYESGFVIDKFPISRPNLTFSTLTVSNMSPEDSSIYLCSGATSGLQETQYFGPGTRLLVL.

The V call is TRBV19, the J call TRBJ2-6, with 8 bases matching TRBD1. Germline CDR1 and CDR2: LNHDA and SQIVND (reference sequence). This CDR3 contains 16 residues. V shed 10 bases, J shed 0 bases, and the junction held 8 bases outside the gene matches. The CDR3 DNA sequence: TGTGCCATTGGGACAGGTAACGGCTCTGGGGCCAACGTCCTGACTTTC. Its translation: CAIGTGNGSGANVLTF.

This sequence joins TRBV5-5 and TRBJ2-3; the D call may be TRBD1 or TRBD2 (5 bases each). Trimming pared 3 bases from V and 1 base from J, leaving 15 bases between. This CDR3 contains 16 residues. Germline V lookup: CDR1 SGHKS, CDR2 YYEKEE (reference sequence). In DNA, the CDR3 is TGTGCCAGCAGCTGGGACCAGCGCTTAGGCACAGATACGCAGTATTTT. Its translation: CASSWDQRLGTDTQYF.

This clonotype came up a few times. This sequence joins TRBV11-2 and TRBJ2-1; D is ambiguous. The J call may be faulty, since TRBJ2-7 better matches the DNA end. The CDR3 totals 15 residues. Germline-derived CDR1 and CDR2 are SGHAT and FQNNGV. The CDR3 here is CASSLEASNSYEQYF. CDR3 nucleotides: TGTGCCAGCAGCTTAGAAGCTTCTAACTCCTACGAGCAGTACTTC.

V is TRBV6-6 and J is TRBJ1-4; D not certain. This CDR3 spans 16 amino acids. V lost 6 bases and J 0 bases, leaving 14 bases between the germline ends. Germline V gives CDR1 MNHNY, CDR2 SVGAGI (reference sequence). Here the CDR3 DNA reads TGTGCCAGCAGGCGACGGCAGAGTGCAACTAATGAAAAACTGTTTTTT. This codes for CASRRRQSATNEKLFF.

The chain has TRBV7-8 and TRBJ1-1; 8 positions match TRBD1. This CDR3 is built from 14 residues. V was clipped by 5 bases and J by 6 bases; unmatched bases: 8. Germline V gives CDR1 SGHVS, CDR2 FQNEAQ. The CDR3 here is CASSPRQGKAEAFF. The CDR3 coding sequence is TGTGCCAGCAGCCCCCGACAGGGGAAGGCTGAAGCTTTCTTT.

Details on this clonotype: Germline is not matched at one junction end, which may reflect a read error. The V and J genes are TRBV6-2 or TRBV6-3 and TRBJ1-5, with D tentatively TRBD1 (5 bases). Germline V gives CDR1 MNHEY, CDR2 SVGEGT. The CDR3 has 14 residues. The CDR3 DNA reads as TGTGCCAGCAGTTACGGTCAGGGCCTTCAGCCTCAGCATTTT. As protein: CASSYGQGLQPQHF.

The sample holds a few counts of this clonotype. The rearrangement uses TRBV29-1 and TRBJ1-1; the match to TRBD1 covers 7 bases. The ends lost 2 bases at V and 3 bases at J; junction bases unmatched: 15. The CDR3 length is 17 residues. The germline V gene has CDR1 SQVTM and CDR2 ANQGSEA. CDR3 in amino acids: CSVEHRRQGEVDTEAFF. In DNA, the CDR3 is TGCAGCGTTGAACACAGAAGACAGGGAGAAGTCGACACTGAAGCTTTCTTT.

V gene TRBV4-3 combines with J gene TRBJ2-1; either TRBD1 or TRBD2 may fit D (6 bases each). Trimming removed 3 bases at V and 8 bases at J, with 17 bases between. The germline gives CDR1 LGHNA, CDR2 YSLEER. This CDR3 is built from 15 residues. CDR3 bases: TGCGCCAGCAGCCACGCCACAGGGTTAGCGGATGAGCAGTTCTTC. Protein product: CASSHATGLADEQFF.

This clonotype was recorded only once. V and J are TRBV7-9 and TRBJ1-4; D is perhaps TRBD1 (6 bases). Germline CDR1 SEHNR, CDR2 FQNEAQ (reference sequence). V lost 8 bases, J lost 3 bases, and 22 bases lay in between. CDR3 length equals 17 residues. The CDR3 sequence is CASGKGDSGYANEKLFF. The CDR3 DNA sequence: TGTGCCAGCGGAAAGGGGGATTCGGGGTATGCTAATGAAAAACTGTTTTTT.

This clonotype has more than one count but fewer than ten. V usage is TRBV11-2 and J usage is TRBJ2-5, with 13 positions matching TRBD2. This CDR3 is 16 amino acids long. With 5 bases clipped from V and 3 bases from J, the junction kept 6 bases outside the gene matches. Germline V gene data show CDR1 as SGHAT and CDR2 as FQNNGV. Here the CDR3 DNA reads TGTGCCAGCAGCCTCGCCGGACTAGCGGGGGAAGAGACCCAGTACTTC. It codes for CASSLAGLAGEETQYF.

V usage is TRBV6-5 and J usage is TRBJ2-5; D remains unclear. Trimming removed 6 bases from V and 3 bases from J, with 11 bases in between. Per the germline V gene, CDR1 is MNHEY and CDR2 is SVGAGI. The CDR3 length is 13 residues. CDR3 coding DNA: TGTGCCAGCAGCCAGCTGAATGAAGAGACCCAGTACTTC. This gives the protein CASSQLNEETQYF.

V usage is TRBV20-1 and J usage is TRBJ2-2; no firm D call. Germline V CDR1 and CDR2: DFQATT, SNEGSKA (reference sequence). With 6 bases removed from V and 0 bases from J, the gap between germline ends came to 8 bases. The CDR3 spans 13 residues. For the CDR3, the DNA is TGCAGTGCCTTCTCCCCGAACACCGGGGAGCTGTTTTTT. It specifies CSAFSPNTGELFF.

This chain's CDR3 is CSAPHEASYEQYF. DNA of the CDR3: TGCAGTGCCCCGCATGAGGCCTCCTACGAGCAGTACTTC. This chain joins TRBV20-1 and TRBJ2-7; D ambiguous. Trimming removed 6 bases from V and 0 bases from J, with 12 bases in between. The CDR3 loop spans 13 amino acids. CDR1 is DFQATT and CDR2 is SNEGSKA in the germline V gene (reference sequence).